This passage covers 20 T cell receptor beta chains from one sample sequenced in a study of OX40 agonist ivuxolimab in advanced cancers. Profiling relied on immunoSEQ multiplex PCR, and the TCRdb table lists in-frame clones only, not all of them. Here the sample spans 18,000 or so clones, over 55% being singletons. Sequencing used CD4+ or CD8+ T cells sorted from blood, obtained in a trial of the OX40 agonist ivuxolimab. These receptors originate from an adult with an advanced solid tumor such as melanoma, head and neck, liver or kidney cancer.

This clone was seen repeatedly, ten times or more. The rearrangement links TRBV7-9 to TRBJ2-5, with D perhaps given as TRBD1 or TRBD2 (7 bases each). The length of the CDR3 is 15 residues. With 2 bases removed from V and 5 bases from J, the gap between germline ends came to 15 bases. Germline CDR1 and CDR2: SEHNR and FQNEAQ (reference sequence). DNA for the CDR3: TGTGCCAGCAGCTTATTCCAGGGGGGGCAGGAGACCCAGTACTTC. Its protein product is CASSLFQGGQETQYF.

The chain links TRBV4-1 to TRBJ1-6; tentative D call: TRBD1 (5 bases). V shed 4 bases and J shed 7 bases, with 14 bases lying between them. This CDR3 spans 15 amino acids. Germline CDR1 is MGHRA and CDR2 is YSYEKL. CDR3 coding DNA: TGCGCCAGCAGCCCTGGGGTGGCAGGGAATTCACCCCTCCACTTT. It encodes CASSPGVAGNSPLHF.

This clone appeared many times. The CDR3: CASRVDTGELFF. CDR3 DNA sequence: TGTGCCAGTAGGGTAGACACCGGGGAGCTGTTTTTT. The J gene is TRBJ2-2, the V gene TRBV7-9; D remains unclear. Trimming pared 9 bases from V and 3 bases from J, leaving 8 bases between. The CDR3 runs to 12 residues. Germline V CDR1 and CDR2: SEHNR, FQNEAQ (reference sequence).

This clone showed up just a few times. The junction departs from the called germline gene at one end, perhaps through a read error. V is TRBV11-2 and J is TRBJ2-7; D is uncertain. CDR3 size: 11 residues. Germline-derived CDR1 and CDR2 are SGHAT and FQNNGV. Here the CDR3 reads CATSHRYEQYF. The CDR3 region has the DNA TGTGCCACCAGCCATCGATACGAGCAGTACTTC.

In its sample, this clone was seen once. The V and J genes are TRBV7-6 and TRBJ2-3; TRBD1 matches at 11 bases. J gave up 4 bases and V 1 base, and 1 base lay outside the gene matches. Germline V gene sequence: CDR1 SGHVS, CDR2 FNYEAQ. The CDR3 consists of 15 residues. The CDR3 loop is CASSLGTGGADTQYF. The CDR3 nucleotides read TGTGCCAGCAGCTTAGGGACAGGGGGCGCAGATACGCAGTATTTT.

The chain is built from TRBV7-9 and TRBJ1-1; unclear D gene. The germline V and J ends were trimmed by 5 bases and 5 bases, with 12 bases remaining between them. Germline values: CDR1 SEHNR, CDR2 FQNEAQ (reference sequence). The CDR3 sequence is 13 residues long. CDR3 protein: CASSPSDLTEAFF. The DNA for the CDR3 is TGTGCCAGCAGCCCATCGGATTTGACTGAAGCTTTCTTT.

This clone is medium-sized. The chain employs TRBV13 and TRBJ2-1, with 10 nucleotides matching TRBD2. CDR1 and CDR2 from the germline V gene are PRHDT and FYEKMQ (reference sequence). V gave up 4 bases and J gave up 6 bases; unmatched junction bases: 15. The CDR3 spans 18 residues. CDR3 DNA: TGTGCCAGCAGCTCCCGAGCTTGGGTAGCGGGGGGCAGCAATGAGCAGTTCTTC. Amino acid sequence: CASSSRAWVAGGSNEQFF.

The chain carries TRBV6-1 and TRBJ1-5; D call uncertain. CDR3 size: 10 residues. CDR1 is MNHNS and CDR2 is SASEGT in the germline V gene. The CDR3 DNA is TGTGCGGGTGGAGTTCAGCCCCAGCATTTT. Residues: CAGGVQPQHF.

This clone is categorized as medium-sized. This chain links TRBV11-2 with TRBJ2-1; perhaps TRBD1 as D (6 bases). V was pared by 5 bases and J by 7 bases, with 18 bases between. CDR1 SGHAT and CDR2 FQNNGV come from the germline V gene. CDR3 size: 15 residues. DNA for the CDR3: TGTGCCAGCAGCCCCTTTGTGGGGGCGCAGAATGAGCAGTTCTTC. This gives the protein CASSPFVGAQNEQFF. Based on the CDR3 plus reference TRBV11-2 and TRBJ2-1, the full variable domain is EAGVAQSPRYKIIEKRQSVAFWCNPISGHATLYWYQQILGQGPKLLIQFQNNGVVDDSQLPKDRFSAERLKGVDSTLKIQPAKLEDSAVYLCASSPFVGAQNEQFFGPGTRLTVL.

V and J are TRBV19 and TRBJ2-1; D ambiguous. Trimming took off 9 bases at V and 9 bases at J, with 15 bases between the two ends. The CDR3 has 12 residues. The germline CDR1 and CDR2 sequences are LNHDA and SQIVND (reference sequence). In nucleotides, the CDR3 is TGTGCCAGCGCGACTTCTTTGAGTGAGCAGTTCTTC. This gives the protein CASATSLSEQFF.

The V and J genes are TRBV28 and TRBJ2-7; D might be TRBD1 or TRBD2, each matching 5 bases. V gave up 6 bases and J gave up 2 bases, with 17 bases separating them. This CDR3 spans 15 amino acids. CDR1 is MDHEN and CDR2 is SYDVKM in the germline V gene. The CDR3 sequence: CASSSGTGIAYEQYF. The CDR3 region has the DNA TGTGCCAGCAGCTCAGGGACGGGAATAGCCTACGAGCAGTACTTC. The whole variable domain, filled in from reference TRBV28 and TRBJ2-7, reads DVKVTQSSRYLVKRTGEKVFLECVQDMDHENMFWYRQDPGLGLRLIYFSYDVKMKEKGDIPEGYSVSREKKERFSLILESASTNQTSMYLCASSSGTGIAYEQYFGPGTRLTVT.

The chain has TRBV27 and TRBJ1-1; D call uncertain. Trimming shortened V by 1 base and J by 0 bases, and 9 bases separated the two germline ends. Germline V gives CDR1 MNHEY, CDR2 SMNVEV (reference sequence). The CDR3 is 15 amino acids. The chain's CDR3 is CASSLLGEMNTEAFF. In nucleotides, the CDR3 is TGTGCCAGCAGTTTATTAGGCGAAATGAACACTGAAGCTTTCTTT.

This clone appeared once. CDR3 amino acids: CASSSHRGVTEAFF. DNA of the CDR3: TGTGCCAGCAGCTCACACAGGGGAGTCACTGAAGCTTTCTTT. V and J are TRBV5-4 and TRBJ1-1; TRBD1 agrees at 7 bases. The CDR3 consists of 14 residues. V was clipped by 3 bases and J by 4 bases; unmatched bases: 6. Germline V gene data show CDR1 as SGHNT and CDR2 as YYREEE (reference sequence). Together with reference TRBV5-4 and TRBJ1-1, the CDR3 gives the full variable domain: ETGVTQSPTHLIKTRGQQVTLRCSSQSGHNTVSWYQQALGQGPQFIFQYYREEENGRGNFPPRFSGLQFPNYSSELNVNALELDDSALYLCASSSHRGVTEAFFGQGTRLTVV.

The chain recombines TRBV6-5 with TRBJ2-7, with TRBD1 matching 10 bases. Unmatched junction bases numbered 6, after V lost 5 bases and J lost 5 bases. Germline CDR1 is MNHEY and CDR2 is SVGAGI. The CDR3 loop spans 14 amino acids. CDR3 DNA: TGTGCCAGCAGTCGTACGGGACAGGGGAACGAGCAGTACTTC. As protein: CASSRTGQGNEQYF.

As for this clone: A much larger clonotype is one base distant, so this may be a read error. This rearrangement joins TRBV6-1 to TRBJ2-1; tentatively, D is TRBD1 (7 bases). The CDR3 extends over 15 amino acids. Germline CDR1 is MNHNS and CDR2 is SASEGT. In DNA, the CDR3 is TGTGCCGGCAGTGAAGAGGAGGGGGCGCTCAATGAGCAGTTCTTC. This encodes CAGSEEEGALNEQFF.

The V call is TRBV5-4, the J call TRBJ2-7; 12 nucleotides line up with TRBD1. J lost 5 bases, V lost 3 bases, and 6 bases had no gene match. Per the germline V gene, CDR1 is SGHNT and CDR2 is YYREEE (reference sequence). This CDR3 is built from 15 residues. The CDR3 region is CASSYGTGGIHEQYF. The CDR3 nucleotides are TGTGCCAGCAGCTACGGGACAGGGGGCATTCACGAGCAGTACTTC. The full variable domain, rest sourced from reference TRBV5-4 and TRBJ2-7, is ETGVTQSPTHLIKTRGQQVTLRCSSQSGHNTVSWYQQALGQGPQFIFQYYREEENGRGNFPPRFSGLQFPNYSSELNVNALELDDSALYLCASSYGTGGIHEQYFGPGTRLTVT.

The chain has TRBV7-9 and TRBJ1-1; no definite D call. The CDR3 is made up of 15 amino acids. Looked up from germline, CDR1 is SEHNR and CDR2 is FQNEAQ (reference sequence). V was clipped by 1 base and J by 1 base, with 10 bases between them. In DNA, the CDR3 is TGTGCCAGCAGCTTAGAGCGCGGGCGGAACACTGAAGCTTTCTTT. Translating it yields CASSLERGRNTEAFF.

The chain carries TRBV9 and TRBJ2-1; 9 nucleotides agree with TRBD2. V lost 3 bases to trimming and J lost 12 bases; unmatched junction nucleotides: 10. Germline V gene sequence: CDR1 SGDLS, CDR2 YYNGEE. This CDR3 region has 14 residues. The CDR3 DNA sequence: TGTGCCAGCAGCGCCCGAGGTGGTAGCGGGGGGCAGTTCTTC. It yields the protein CASSARGGSGGQFF.

The rearrangement uses TRBV5-6 and TRBJ1-1; D possibly corresponds to TRBD1 (6 bases). This CDR3 spans 13 amino acids. Germline V gene data show CDR1 as SGHDT and CDR2 as YYEEEE. V was trimmed by 4 bases and J by 2 bases, leaving 9 bases between them. The CDR3 nucleotides read TGTGCCAGCAGCCTGACAGGTAACACTGAAGCTTTCTTT. This encodes CASSLTGNTEAFF.

This chain connects TRBV28 to TRBJ1-4, with D unresolved. V was pared by 1 base and J by 8 bases, with 14 bases between. CDR3 length equals 15 residues. Per germline, CDR1 MDHEN and CDR2 SYDVKM. In nucleotides, the CDR3 is TGTGCCAGCAGTTTATACAAGGGAATGAGAGAAAAACTGTTTTTT. Encoded protein: CASSLYKGMREKLFF.